This T cell receptor beta chain was recovered during a study of T cell responses to AZD1222 COVID-19 vaccine. For the study at large: It was second doses at about 4 or about 12 weeks that were pooled. Study-wide results and caveats: Seropositive AZD1222 recipients at baseline numbered only five or six. There were repertoire samples only from the period after the peak T cell response.

Produced via immunoSEQ multiplex PCR; TCRdb's table is partial and in-frame only. The repertoire holds 130,000 to 150,000 clones, roughly 90% seen once, with approximately 1.5% in the top ten. This CDR3 has 12 amino acids. The J segment lost 12 bases and the V segment lost 1 base, leaving 3 bases of the junction unmatched. Germline lookup yields CDR1 LGHDT and CDR2 YNNKEL (reference sequence). On this clone: The antigen remains undetermined.

The genes are TRBV3-1 (or the pseudogene TRBV3-2) and TRBJ2-1; 7 bases align to TRBD2. The input for sequencing was peripheral blood, taken on day 0 of AZD1222 vaccination. The receptor was isolated from an adult in good health. The DNA of the CDR3 is TGTGCCAGCAGCCAAGGGCTAGCGGTGCAGTTCTTC. This encodes CASSQGLAVQFF.